Each of the 30 T cell receptor beta chains below was sequenced from the same sample in a study of vaccination and CD4 T cells after COVID-19. Treatment meaning: approximately nine-day PBMC culture with coronavirus spike peptide pools or control peptides (ViraFEST assay). Cultured CD4+ T cells had their DNA profiled by the Oncomine TCR Beta short-read assay. TCRdb ran MiXCR on the PCR reads and lists one entry per CDR3 protein. The sample contains 14,000 or so distinct CDR3 sequences, less than 30% of which appear only once. Their antigen targets remain unknown. The sequenced sample was cultured CD4+ T cells from blood. These receptors originate from a human donor with COVID-19.

This clonotype was detected only a few times. The junction does not match germline at one end; this may be a read error. The rearrangement links TRBV6-1 to TRBJ2-2, with 7 nucleotides matching TRBD1. The CDR3 has 14 residues. From germline, CDR1 is MNHNS and CDR2 SASEGT. CDR3 nucleotides: TGTGCCAGCAGAGAAGGGGGCCGGGCCGGGGAGCTGTTTTTT. Protein product: CASREGGRAGELFF.

This clonotype turned up a few times. The V and J genes are TRBV20-1 and TRBJ1-2; no clear D gene. This CDR3 is 14 amino acids long. V lost 1 base and J lost 0, with 9 bases in between. Germline V gives CDR1 DFQATT, CDR2 SNEGSKA (reference sequence). CDR3 nucleotides: TGCAGTGCTAGAGCTGGTGTAGCTAACTATGGCTACACCTTC. This sequence encodes CSARAGVANYGYTF.

The gene calls are TRBV2 and TRBJ2-2; D might be TRBD1 or TRBD2, each matching 6 bases. Germline V gene lookup returns CDR1 SNHLY and CDR2 FYNNEI. V lost 2 bases and J 4 bases, leaving 11 bases between the germline ends. The CDR3 is 15 amino acids. This CDR3 is CASSERGRITGELFF. CDR3 DNA: TGTGCCAGCAGTGAACGGGGGCGCATCACCGGGGAGCTGTTTTTT.

This clonotype occurred a few times. This sequence joins TRBV5-4 and TRBJ1-1, with TRBD1 identical over 11 bases. J lost 6 bases, V lost 6 bases, and 13 bases had no gene match. CDR1 and CDR2 (germline): SGHNT, YYREEE (reference sequence). This CDR3 spans 16 amino acids. The CDR3 nucleotides read TGTGCCAGCAAAAGGTTCCGGGACAGGGGGATATCTGAAGCTTTCTTT. Translating gives CASKRFRDRGISEAFF.

This clonotype was detected only a few times. This sequence joins TRBV12-3 or TRBV12-4 and TRBJ1-1; 7 nucleotides agree with TRBD1. After removal of 1 base from V and 8 bases from J, the junction contained 10 bases not matched to a gene. CDR3 length equals 15 residues. The CDR3 sequence is CASSLDTGALGEAFF. DNA of the CDR3: TGTGCCAGCAGTTTAGACACAGGGGCCCTTGGAGAAGCTTTCTTT.

This clonotype was observed a few times. The V and J genes are TRBV6-1 and TRBJ2-7, with a weak D call TRBD2 (6 bases). This CDR3 region has 16 residues. V was trimmed by 1 base and J by 0 bases, leaving 13 bases between them. CDR1 MNHNS and CDR2 SASEGT come from the germline V gene. For the CDR3, the DNA is TGTGCCAGCAGTGAAGATCGGGGGACCCGCTCCTACGAGCAGTACTTC. This gives the protein CASSEDRGTRSYEQYF.

The rearrangement links TRBV5-1 to TRBJ2-2; the D is unclear. Germline CDR1 reads SGHRS; CDR2 reads YFSETQ. The V gene lost 4 bases and the J gene lost 4 bases, with 14 bases spanning the gap. The CDR3 length is 15 residues. The CDR3 DNA follows: TGCGCCAGCAGCCGTCGGACGTCCGTCACCGGGGAGCTGTTTTTT. Translation: CASSRRTSVTGELFF.

V is TRBV7-6 and J is TRBJ2-7; D remains ambiguous. Germline V gene sequence: CDR1 SGHVS, CDR2 FNYEAQ. This CDR3 is built from 14 residues. Trimming stripped 2 bases from V and 1 base from J, with 9 bases between. CDR3 sequence: CASSLWSESYEQYF. The CDR3 DNA sequence: TGTGCCAGCAGCTTATGGTCAGAATCCTACGAGCAGTACTTC.

This clonotype has just a few counts. The chain couples TRBV20-1 to TRBJ2-3; TRBD1 matches 7 bases. Germline V gene data show CDR1 as DFQATT and CDR2 as SNEGSKA (reference sequence). Germline trimming cut 6 bases from V and 2 bases from J; bases unmatched to any gene: 8. CDR3 length equals 14 residues. The CDR3, as DNA: TGCAGTGCCTTGGGACAGAGAATCACAGATACGCAGTATTTT. Residues: CSALGQRITDTQYF.

The V call is TRBV20-1, the J call TRBJ1-1, with D uncertain. The CDR3 is made up of 11 amino acids. Germline CDR1 is DFQATT and CDR2 is SNEGSKA (reference sequence). Trimming removed 8 bases at V and 1 base at J, with 8 bases between. The CDR3 DNA sequence: TGCAGTCCTGGCTCGAACACTGAAGCTTTCTTT. It encodes CSPGSNTEAFF.

This clonotype appeared once. The V call is TRBV2, the J call TRBJ2-7; 7 bases map to TRBD1. There are 15 residues in the CDR3. The germline V gene encodes CDR1 SNHLY and CDR2 FYNNEI. V shed 1 base, J shed 0 bases, and the junction held 3 bases outside the gene matches. The CDR3 is CASSEGDSRSYEQYF. The CDR3 nucleotides are TGTGCCAGCAGTGAAGGGGACAGCCGCTCCTACGAGCAGTACTTC.

This clonotype came up a few times. J is TRBJ1-6 and V is TRBV2; tentative D call: TRBD1 (6 bases). The CDR3 runs 17 residues. Germline V gives CDR1 SNHLY, CDR2 FYNNEI. Between the trimmed V and J ends, which lost 1 base and 1 base, there was a span of 11 bases. CDR3 DNA: TGTGCCAGCAGTGAAGTCAGGGGTAGGTCCTATAATTCACCCCTCCACTTT. As protein: CASSEVRGRSYNSPLHF.

This clonotype was seen only a few times. This sequence joins TRBV25-1 and TRBJ1-1; D unresolved. Trimming cost V 5 bases and J 2 bases, with 9 bases left between them. The CDR3 sequence is 13 residues long. The germline CDR1 and CDR2 sequences are MGHDK and SYGVNS. CDR3 residues: CASSTERNTEAFF. The CDR3 DNA reads as TGTGCCAGCAGTACGGAACGAAACACTGAAGCTTTCTTT.

The chain uses TRBV20-1 and TRBJ1-5, with a possible D match to TRBD1 (6 bases). The length of the CDR3 is 13 residues. Germline V CDR1 and CDR2: DFQATT, SNEGSKA (reference sequence). Trimming pared 5 bases from V and 6 bases from J, leaving 14 bases between. CDR3 in DNA: TGCAGTGCTCAAGACAGGTCGGGTCAGCCCCAGCATTTT. Translation gives CSAQDRSGQPQHF.

The V gene is TRBV30, the J gene TRBJ1-1; TRBD1 might be the D (6 bases). The germline V and J ends were trimmed by 0 bases and 1 base, with 9 bases remaining between them. The length of the CDR3 is 14 residues. Germline V gene data show CDR1 as GTSNPN and CDR2 as SVGIG (reference sequence). DNA for the CDR3: TGTGCCTGGAGTGTACTCAGGGGGAACACTGAAGCTTTCTTT. Amino acid sequence: CAWSVLRGNTEAFF.

V gene TRBV4-2 combines with J gene TRBJ1-5; a possible D gene is TRBD1 (6 bases). The ends were cut back, 3 bases at V and 1 base at J, with 10 bases in the middle. The CDR3 spans 15 residues. Germline V CDR1 and CDR2: LGHNA, YNFKEQ. The CDR3 loop reads CASSQGTGSNQPQHF. Here the CDR3 DNA reads TGTGCCAGCAGCCAGGGAACAGGGAGCAATCAGCCCCAGCATTTT.

In its sample, this clonotype was seen a few times. This chain joins TRBV7-2 and TRBJ2-3, with 9 bases that match TRBD2. J was trimmed by 0 bases and V by 5 bases; bases with no gene match: 12. This CDR3 spans 18 amino acids. Looked up from germline, CDR1 is SGHTA and CDR2 is FQGNSA. CDR3 sequence (DNA): TGTGCCAGCAGCCCCCTTTTGGGCGGGGGGGCTAGCACAGATACGCAGTATTTT. It yields the protein CASSPLLGGGASTDTQYF.

The rearrangement uses TRBV10-2 and TRBJ1-1; no clear D gene. Trimming cost V 11 bases and J 1 base, with 17 bases left between them. CDR1 is WSHSY and CDR2 is SAAADI in the germline V gene. The CDR3 sequence is 14 residues long. The CDR3 DNA sequence: TGCGCCTCCCGTGGACCGACCAAGAACACTGAAGCTTTCTTT. Its translation is CASRGPTKNTEAFF.

The CDR3 here is CATVPTGRYEQYF. DNA of the CDR3: TGTGCCACGGTACCGACAGGGCGCTACGAGCAGTACTTC. The V gene is TRBV28, the J gene TRBJ2-7; 7 bases are shared with TRBD1. The CDR3 consists of 13 residues. Germline CDR1 is MDHEN and CDR2 is SYDVKM. Trimming at V came to 10 bases and at J to 3 bases, leaving 9 bases not matched to a gene.

This clonotype was seen more than once but under ten times. The chain employs TRBV10-3 and TRBJ2-2, with 9 positions matching TRBD1. Germline V gene lookup returns CDR1 ENHRY and CDR2 SYGVKD. The CDR3 runs 14 residues. The ends lost 8 bases at V and 0 bases at J; junction bases unmatched: 1. CDR3 nucleotides: TGTGCCATCGGGACAGGGACGAACACCGGGGAGCTGTTTTTT. Its protein is CAIGTGTNTGELFF.

The chain is built from TRBV2 and TRBJ1-2; D uncertain. This CDR3 contains 16 residues. The V end lost 2 bases, the J end lost 3 bases, and 16 bases lay between the germline ends. CDR1 and CDR2 from the germline V gene are SNHLY and FYNNEI. The CDR3 bases are TGTGCCAGCAGTGAAAGTAGAAGGCGACGGTACTATGGCTACACCTTC. It is translated as CASSESRRRRYYGYTF.

This chain joins TRBV18 and TRBJ1-5, with TRBD1 matching over 7 bases. Germline lookup yields CDR1 KGHSH and CDR2 LQKENI. V gave up 3 bases and J gave up 5 bases; unmatched junction bases: 1. The CDR3 length is 13 residues. The DNA of the CDR3 is TGTGCCAGCTCACCGCAGGGGGATCAGCCCCAGCATTTT. It translates to CASSPQGDQPQHF. Supplemented by reference TRBV18 and TRBJ1-5, the full variable domain reads NAGVMQNPRHLVRRRGQEARLRCSPMKGHSHVYWYRQLPEEGLKFMVYLQKENIIDESGMPKERFSAEFPKEGPSILRIQQVVRGDSAAYFCASSPQGDQPQHFGDGTRLSIL.

This clonotype has just a few counts. At one end, the junction sequence differs from germline, possibly due to a read error. The chain carries TRBV24-1 and TRBJ2-3; 9 nucleotides agree with TRBD2. CDR3 length equals 14 residues. The V gene's germline CDR1 is KGHDR and CDR2 SFDVKD. The CDR3 DNA reads as TGTGCCACCCGTGATAGCGGGGGCGCAGATACGCAGTATTTT. Amino acid sequence: CATRDSGGADTQYF.

CDR3 loop: CSATDPLGGQETQYF. CDR3 sequence (DNA): TGCAGTGCTACCGATCCCTTAGGGGGCCAAGAGACCCAGTACTTC. The chain is built from TRBV20-1 and TRBJ2-5, with D perhaps matching TRBD1 (6 bases). Looked up from germline, CDR1 is DFQATT and CDR2 is SNEGSKA (reference sequence). V dropped 4 bases and J dropped 1 base, with 16 bases sitting between them. CDR3 size: 15 residues.

This clonotype was counted once. The chain employs TRBV5-1 and TRBJ1-1; tentatively, D is TRBD1 (5 bases). Trimming stripped 0 bases from V and 1 base from J, with 13 bases between. This CDR3 spans 16 amino acids. Per the germline V gene, CDR1 is SGHRS and CDR2 is YFSETQ. The DNA of the CDR3 is TGCGCCAGCAGCTTGGAGGCAGGGTTTAGGAACACTGAAGCTTTCTTT. Its protein is CASSLEAGFRNTEAFF.

This clonotype has only a few counts. A read error is possible here, since a much larger clone lies one base away. This chain joins TRBV15 and TRBJ1-3; 11 bases agree with TRBD1. The CDR3 totals 15 residues. Germline V gives CDR1 LNHNV, CDR2 YYDKDF (reference sequence). CDR3: CTTSWDRGNGNTIYF. The CDR3 DNA is TGTACCACCAGCTGGGACAGGGGGAATGGAAACACCATATATTTT.

The rearrangement joins TRBV12-3 or TRBV12-4 to TRBJ1-2; no definite D call. This CDR3 contains 14 residues. V lost 2 bases to trimming and J lost 6 bases, with 13 bases between them. The CDR3 bases are TGTGCCAGCAGTTTACGTGCCAGGCTGGATGGCTACACCTTC. Protein product: CASSLRARLDGYTF.

The chain recombines TRBV6-1 with TRBJ1-6; 8 bases align to TRBD1. J was trimmed by 7 bases and V by 1 base; bases with no gene match: 0. The V gene's germline CDR1 is MNHNS and CDR2 SASEGT. The CDR3 consists of 14 residues. CDR3 sequence reads: CASSEGTGNSPLHF. The CDR3 DNA reads as TGTGCCAGCAGTGAAGGGACAGGGAATTCACCCCTCCACTTT.

A few counts support this clonotype. V usage is TRBV19 and J usage is TRBJ1-3; D call uncertain. V lost 1 base and J 0 bases, leaving 10 bases between the germline ends. Germline values: CDR1 LNHDA, CDR2 SQIVND (reference sequence). CDR3 length: 16 amino acids. The CDR3 DNA reads as TGTGCCAGTAGTATAGTAGGCGGAAGCTCTGGAAACACCATATATTTT. Protein product: CASSIVGGSSGNTIYF.

The chain is built from TRBV2 and TRBJ1-5, with 10 bases identical to TRBD1. CDR1 is SNHLY and CDR2 is FYNNEI in the germline V gene. V lost 6 bases to trimming and J lost 6 bases; unmatched junction nucleotides: 5. The length of the CDR3 is 14 residues. In DNA form, the CDR3 reads TGTGCCAGCAGAAGACAGGGGGCCGGTCAGCCCCAGCATTTT. Protein sequence: CASRRQGAGQPQHF.